One sample yielded the 32 T cell receptor beta chains listed below, sequenced in a study of blood T cells in healthy people across ages. Then a second PCR, running roughly 7 to 12 cycles, was carried out with a sample-barcoded 5' primer and a J-beta primer mix. TCRdb re-called the 5' RACE reads with MiXCR, one entry per CDR3 protein. This sample has about 1.5 million distinct CDR3 sequences, with 42% found just once. The sequenced sample was blood. Receptors originate from a woman younger than 35 in good health.

The rearrangement joins TRBV2 to TRBJ2-1; D possibly matches TRBD1 or TRBD2 (5 bases each). The ends were cut back, 3 bases at V and 6 bases at J, with 21 bases in the middle. CDR3 size: 17 residues. Germline loops: CDR1 SNHLY, CDR2 FYNNEI. This CDR3 is CASSDSRDDDSTNEQFF. The CDR3 region has the DNA TGTGCCAGCAGTGATTCCCGGGACGATGATTCAACCAATGAGCAGTTCTTC.

This clonotype was counted between two and nine times. This rearrangement joins TRBV12-3 or TRBV12-4 to TRBJ2-5; 9 bases fit TRBD1. The CDR3 is 13 amino acids. Losses at the gene ends were 6 bases for V and 5 bases for J; bases not matched to a gene: 4. In DNA form, the CDR3 reads TGTGCCAGCAGGTTGGGACAGGGTGAGACCCAGTACTTC. Translated, it gives CASRLGQGETQYF.

This chain connects TRBV4-2 to TRBJ2-1; 10 bases match TRBD2. Germline V gives CDR1 LGHNA, CDR2 YNFKEQ. V trimming: 5 bases; J trimming: 6 bases; junction bases outside the gene matches: 13. There are 17 residues in the CDR3. CDR3: CASSSPDGTSVGNEQFF. The CDR3 DNA follows: TGTGCCAGCAGCTCGCCGGACGGGACTAGCGTTGGCAATGAGCAGTTCTTC.

The chain is built from TRBV6-5 and TRBJ2-1; 11 bases agree with TRBD1. The J call may not be correct, given that the DNA end is closer to TRBJ2-7. There are 20 residues in the CDR3. Per germline, CDR1 MNHEY and CDR2 SVGAGI. For the CDR3, the DNA is TGTGCCAGCAGTTATCGGGGAGGACAGGGGGCTGGGAGCTCCTACAATGAGCAGTACTTC. Its translation: CASSYRGGQGAGSSYNEQYF.

This chain's CDR3 is CAISGPNAAGAYNEQFF. The DNA of the CDR3 is TGTGCCATCAGTGGGCCCAATGCAGCGGGGGCATACAATGAGCAGTTCTTC. V usage is TRBV10-3 and J usage is TRBJ2-1; 8 positions agree with TRBD2. CDR3 length: 17 residues. CDR1 ENHRY and CDR2 SYGVKD come from the germline V gene. The V segment lost 4 bases and the J segment 4 bases; nucleotides outside the gene matches: 12.

This clonotype was detected many times. The rearrangement uses TRBV7-2 and TRBJ2-7; weak D call: TRBD1 (7 bases). The germline V and J ends were trimmed by 4 bases and 3 bases, with 13 bases remaining between them. Germline CDR1 SGHTA, CDR2 FQGNSA. The CDR3 has 14 residues. CDR3 sequence (DNA): TGTGCCAGCAGCTCGCACAGGGGAGGCTACGAGCAGTACTTC. Translating gives CASSSHRGGYEQYF.

The chain recombines TRBV29-1 with TRBJ2-5, with D perhaps given as TRBD1 or TRBD2 (6 bases each). V dropped 1 base and J dropped 2 bases, with 11 bases sitting between them. CDR1 SQVTM and CDR2 ANQGSEA come from the germline V gene. This CDR3 is 14 amino acids long. The CDR3 nucleotides are TGCAGCGTTGAAGTCGAGGGGGGACAAGAGACCCAGTACTTC. Translation gives CSVEVEGGQETQYF.

About this clonotype: Germline and junction disagree at one end, which may indicate a read error. CDR3 in amino acids: CVSSATPQDNSPLHF. The CDR3 DNA reads as TGTGTCAGCAGCGCCACACCCCAGGATAATTCACCCCTCCACTTT. The chain recombines TRBV11-2 with TRBJ1-6; the D is unclear. Germline CDR1 is SGHAT and CDR2 is FQNNGV. CDR3 length equals 15 residues.

V and J are TRBV20-1 and TRBJ2-7; D is undetermined. The CDR3 contains 12 residues. Trimming stripped 0 bases from V and 2 bases from J, with 5 bases between. Germline CDR1 and CDR2: DFQATT and SNEGSKA (reference sequence). CDR3 sequence (DNA): TGCAGTGCTAGAGAGAAGGCCTACGAGCAGTACTTC. This sequence encodes CSAREKAYEQYF.

The V and J genes are TRBV2 and TRBJ2-5; tentatively, D is TRBD1 (6 bases). CDR3 length: 13 residues. Germline CDR1 is SNHLY and CDR2 is FYNNEI. V was shortened by 5 bases and J by 2 bases, with 9 bases between the two germline ends. The CDR3 DNA follows: TGTGCCAGCAGTATGGACAGACAAGAGACCCAGTACTTC. It yields the protein CASSMDRQETQYF.

This clonotype has only one observation. Germline and junction disagree at one end, which may indicate a read error. The chain combines TRBV7-7 with TRBJ2-5; 12 bases are a match to TRBD2. Looked up from germline, CDR1 is SSHAT and CDR2 is FNYEAQ (reference sequence). The CDR3 is 15 amino acids. The CDR3 protein is CASSTTSGGVETQYF. CDR3 in DNA: TGTGCTAGCAGCACGACTAGCGGGGGAGTAGAGACCCAGTACTTC.

This clonotype was seen only a few times. This chain joins TRBV14 and TRBJ1-1; the match to TRBD1 covers 9 bases. Germline V gives CDR1 SGHDN, CDR2 FVKESK. V was pared by 4 bases and J by 4 bases, with 10 bases of the junction left unmatched. The CDR3 covers 16 residues. CDR3 residues: CASSLTGGASSTEAFF. In DNA form, the CDR3 reads TGTGCCAGCAGCCTTACAGGGGGCGCTTCTAGCACTGAAGCTTTCTTT. The full variable domain, completed using reference TRBV14 and TRBJ1-1, is EAGVTQFPSHSVIEKGQTVTLRCDPISGHDNLYWYRRVMGKEIKFLLHFVKESKQDESGMPNNRFLAERTGGTYSTLKVQPAELEDSGVYFCASSLTGGASSTEAFFGQGTRLTVV.

This clonotype appeared many times. V gene TRBV12-3 or TRBV12-4 combines with J gene TRBJ1-2, with TRBD1 as a possible D gene (5 bases). This CDR3 has 14 amino acids. V gave up 3 bases and J gave up 2 bases, with 10 bases separating them. The CDR3 DNA is TGTGCCAGCAGTTTCGGCCAGGGCAACTATGGCTACACCTTC. Protein product: CASSFGQGNYGYTF.

This clonotype was detected only a few times. The V and J genes are TRBV24-1 and TRBJ2-1, with 9 nucleotides matching TRBD2. The CDR3 extends over 13 amino acids. V was pared by 7 bases and J by 7 bases, with 4 bases of the junction left unmatched. Germline V gene lookup returns CDR1 KGHDR and CDR2 SFDVKD. The CDR3 sequence is CATRGGGVNEQFF. As DNA, the CDR3 is TGTGCCACCAGGGGCGGGGGGGTAAATGAGCAGTTCTTC.

Worth noting for this clonotype: A junction boundary mismatches the germline segment, possibly from a read error. The genes are TRBV7-3 and TRBJ2-1, with TRBD2 identical over 15 bases. Germline V lookup: CDR1 SGHTA, CDR2 FQGTGA. CDR3 length equals 19 residues. Written as DNA, the CDR3 is TGTGCCAGCAGCAAACAATTCGGGACTAGCGGGGGGCCCGGGAATGAGCAGCTCTTC. The encoded protein is CASSKQFGTSGGPGNEQLF.

The chain has TRBV20-1 and TRBJ2-1; D perhaps matches TRBD2 (5 bases). V was pared by 0 bases and J by 0 bases, with 9 bases between. Germline V CDR1 and CDR2: DFQATT, SNEGSKA (reference sequence). There are 15 residues in the CDR3. CDR3 nucleotide sequence: TGCAGTGCTAGAGATGACTACTACTCCTACAATGAGCAGTTCTTC. This encodes CSARDDYYSYNEQFF.

V is TRBV20-1 and J is TRBJ2-1, with D possibly matching TRBD2 (6 bases). TRBJ2-7 matches the DNA end more closely, so the J call is doubtful. The CDR3 sequence is 16 residues long. Looked up from germline, CDR1 is DFQATT and CDR2 is SNEGSKA (reference sequence). The CDR3 DNA follows: TGCAGTGCCCCCCCGGGGAGGAGGGTTCTCTACAATGAGCAGTACTTC. This translates into CSAPPGRRVLYNEQYF.

The chain carries TRBV20-1 and TRBJ2-7, with 9 nucleotides matching TRBD2. CDR3 length: 12 amino acids. Germline V gives CDR1 DFQATT, CDR2 SNEGSKA (reference sequence). The CDR3 loop is CSALAGTYEQYF. Written as DNA, the CDR3 is TGCAGCGCCCTAGCGGGGACCTACGAGCAGTACTTC.

This clonotype was counted a single time. The chain employs TRBV5-5 and TRBJ1-5; D ambiguous. CDR3 length: 15 amino acids. The germline V gene has CDR1 SGHKS and CDR2 YYEKEE (reference sequence). V was trimmed by 2 bases and J by 11 bases, leaving 20 bases between them. The CDR3 protein is CASSFWGSDPGSQHF. The CDR3 DNA reads as TGTGCCAGCAGCTTTTGGGGTTCGGACCCGGGGTCCCAGCATTTT.

This clonotype has just a few counts. V and J are TRBV28 and TRBJ2-3; 7 positions match TRBD1. Germline V gene sequence: CDR1 MDHEN, CDR2 SYDVKM. The CDR3 extends over 14 amino acids. V trimming: 7 bases; J trimming: 2 bases; junction bases outside the gene matches: 6. CDR3 sequence reads: CASTETGVTDTQYF. CDR3 in DNA: TGTGCCAGCACCGAAACAGGGGTCACAGATACGCAGTATTTT.

The chain links TRBV6-4 to TRBJ2-5, with 9 bases that match TRBD2. This CDR3 has 16 residues. The V gene's germline CDR1 is MRHNA and CDR2 SNTAGT. V lost 2 bases to trimming and J lost 1 base; unmatched junction nucleotides: 5. The CDR3 coding sequence is TGTGCCAGCAGTGACGAGTGGACTAGCGTCCAAGAGACCCAGTACTTC. Protein sequence: CASSDEWTSVQETQYF.

The J gene is TRBJ2-3, the V gene TRBV7-9, with D possibly being TRBD1 (7 bases). The germline CDR1 and CDR2 sequences are SEHNR and FQNEAQ (reference sequence). The CDR3 extends over 15 amino acids. V lost 5 bases to trimming and J lost 3 bases, with 15 bases between them. The chain's CDR3 is CASSQGRGRTDTQYF. The CDR3 nucleotides read TGTGCCAGCAGCCAGGGCAGGGGGAGGACAGATACGCAGTATTTT.

J is TRBJ1-1 and V is TRBV20-1; D not resolved. V was shortened by 1 base and J by 10 bases, with 10 bases between the two germline ends. The CDR3 is 11 amino acids. Germline CDR1 is DFQATT and CDR2 is SNEGSKA (reference sequence). CDR3 in amino acids: CSARGAEGAFF. In DNA form, the CDR3 reads TGCAGTGCTAGAGGGGCGGAGGGAGCTTTCTTT.

The chain uses TRBV4-1 and TRBJ2-1; TRBD2 agrees at 8 bases. This CDR3 has 18 residues. Germline V gene data show CDR1 as MGHRA and CDR2 as YSYEKL. The J segment lost 4 bases and the V segment lost 4 bases, leaving 15 bases of the junction unmatched. The chain's CDR3 is CASSPLRYLAGGYNEQFF. The CDR3 region has the DNA TGCGCCAGCAGCCCTTTACGCTACCTTGCGGGGGGTTACAATGAGCAGTTCTTC.

This clonotype has ten or more counts. This chain joins TRBV5-1 and TRBJ2-7; 11 bases agree with TRBD2. The V and J ends lost 0 bases and 3 bases, in that order; junction bases with no gene match: 2. Germline lookup yields CDR1 SGHRS and CDR2 YFSETQ. This CDR3 is 15 amino acids long. The CDR3 DNA follows: TGCGCCAGCAGCTTGGGAGGGACTAGCGGCTACGAGCAGTACTTC. Translation gives CASSLGGTSGYEQYF.

The rearrangement uses TRBV2 and TRBJ2-1; the match to TRBD2 covers 8 bases. The J call may be wrong; the DNA end is better matched by TRBJ2-7. The CDR3 totals 18 residues. Germline CDR1 is SNHLY and CDR2 is FYNNEI. Written as DNA, the CDR3 is TGTGCCAGCAGTGAAGAAGGATACGGGAGGGGGTCCTACAATGAGCAGTACTTC. This gives the protein CASSEEGYGRGSYNEQYF.

With respect to this clonotype: A junction boundary mismatches the germline segment, possibly from a read error. This chain connects TRBV6-1 to TRBJ2-3; 7 nucleotides line up with TRBD2. The germline gives CDR1 MNHNS, CDR2 SASEGT. This CDR3 is 15 amino acids long. CDR3 amino acids: CASSEGLGFTDTQYF. In nucleotides, the CDR3 is TGTGCCAGCAGCGAAGGACTAGGTTTCACAGATACGCAGTATTTT.

The chain couples TRBV3-1 to TRBJ2-7; the match to TRBD1 covers 7 bases. This CDR3 is built from 14 residues. Per germline, CDR1 LGHDT and CDR2 YNNKEL (reference sequence). V gave up 2 bases and J gave up 3 bases; unmatched junction bases: 4. CDR3 DNA sequence: TGTGCCAGCAGCCAACAGGGGGTACTCTACGAGCAGTACTTC. Its protein product is CASSQQGVLYEQYF.

V usage is TRBV6-2 or TRBV6-3 and J usage is TRBJ2-1, with TRBD2 matching 14 bases. The V gene end was trimmed by 11 bases and the J gene end by 10 bases; junction bases not matched to a gene: 13. Germline loops: CDR1 MNHEY, CDR2 SVGEGT. CDR3 length equals 15 residues. Written as DNA, the CDR3 is TGTGCCCGTGGGAAGGGACTAGCGGGAGTACACGAGCAGTTCTTC. Translation gives CARGKGLAGVHEQFF.

This sequence joins TRBV29-1 and TRBJ2-5; D might be TRBD1 (7 bases). Germline-derived CDR1 and CDR2 are SQVTM and ANQGSEA. The V end lost 3 bases, the J end lost 4 bases, and 15 bases lay between the germline ends. This CDR3 contains 14 residues. CDR3 DNA sequence: TGCAGCGTTGAGGAGGGGGCTTGGGGAGAGACCCAGTACTTC. Its protein is CSVEEGAWGETQYF.

In its sample, this clonotype was seen a few times. This chain uses TRBV20-1 with TRBJ2-3; unclear D gene. CDR3 length: 15 residues. CDR1 DFQATT and CDR2 SNEGSKA come from the germline V gene (reference sequence). V lost 4 bases, J lost 1 base, and 15 bases lay in between. In nucleotides, the CDR3 is TGCAGTGCTACTCCTCCTGGGCGCGGCACAGATACGCAGTATTTT. It translates to CSATPPGRGTDTQYF.

This clonotype showed up just a few times. The chain carries TRBV14 and TRBJ2-7; 7 bases fit TRBD1. Germline CDR1 reads SGHDN; CDR2 reads FVKESK. With V trimmed by 4 bases and J by 0 bases, 6 bases remained unmatched. CDR3 length equals 15 residues. The CDR3 here is CASSLIQGSSYEQYF. The DNA of the CDR3 is TGTGCCAGCAGCCTTATACAGGGGAGCTCCTACGAGCAGTACTTC.